This is a list of T cell receptor beta chains from one sample in a study of blood T cell repertoires in COVID-19. TCRdb's copy holds only in-frame clones and misses some; the assay was immunoSEQ multiplex PCR. The table has roughly 150,000 clones, about four fifths seen once. The sequenced sample was peripheral blood. The source of these receptors is a man between 65 and 85 years old with active or convalescent COVID-19. The CDR3 runs from the conserved cysteine through the conserved F or W. Each record gives: CDR3 DNA, CDR3 protein, V gene, clone size, D gene, J gene. D genes are given only for firm matches. The listing skips clone size in some rows; elsewhere it reads once, few, many or a size class.

CDR3 DNA: TGTGCCAGCTCACCAGTGGGCGGACAGGGGGGATACGAGCAGTACTTC; CDR3 protein: CASSPVGGQGGYEQYF; V gene: TRBV18; clone size: .; D gene: TRBD1; J gene: TRBJ2-7
CDR3 DNA: TGTGCCAGCTCACCACCCTCTTCGGTTAACACTGAAGCTTTCTTT; CDR3 protein: CASSPPSSVNTEAFF; V gene: TRBV18; clone size: once; D gene: .; J gene: TRBJ1-1
CDR3 DNA: TGCGCCAGCAGCTTGGTGTCGACTATTTCGAATGAGCAGTTCTTC; CDR3 protein: CASSLVSTISNEQFF; V gene: TRBV5-1; clone size: .; D gene: .; J gene: TRBJ2-1
CDR3 DNA: TGTGCCAGCGGTCGGCAGGGGAGTAGGACCGGGGAGCTGTTTTTT; CDR3 protein: CASGRQGSRTGELFF; V gene: TRBV7-8; clone size: .; D gene: .; J gene: TRBJ2-2
CDR3 DNA: TGTGCCAGCAGCTTAGGGGCAGAGAACACCGGGGAGCTGTTTTTT; CDR3 protein: CASSLGAENTGELFF; V gene: TRBV7-9; clone size: .; D gene: .; J gene: TRBJ2-2
CDR3 DNA: TGTGCCAGCAGCTGGCTTAGGGACAGGGCCTACAATGAGCAGTTCTTC; CDR3 protein: CASSWLRDRAYNEQFF; V gene: TRBV7-8; clone size: .; D gene: TRBD1; J gene: TRBJ2-1
CDR3 DNA: TGTGCCAGCAGTCCACTAGGCGGGGTCGTCTACGAGCAGTACTTC; CDR3 protein: CASSPLGGVVYEQYF; V gene: TRBV27; clone size: once; D gene: .; J gene: TRBJ2-7
CDR3 DNA: TGTGCCAGCAGCCAATTGGCGGGGGGTAGCGAGACCCAGTACTTC; CDR3 protein: CASSQLAGGSETQYF; V gene: TRBV3-1/TRBV3-2; clone size: once; D gene: TRBD2; J gene: TRBJ2-5
CDR3 DNA: TGTGCCAGCAGCCCCGGGAGCCCGTCCTATGGCTACACCTTC; CDR3 protein: CASSPGSPSYGYTF; V gene: TRBV13; clone size: .; D gene: .; J gene: TRBJ1-2
CDR3 DNA: TGTGCCAGCAGCCACCGCGCCGGCAGGGGTAACGGTGAGCAGTTCTTC; CDR3 protein: CASSHRAGRGNGEQFF; V gene: TRBV7-2; clone size: .; D gene: .; J gene: TRBJ2-1
CDR3 DNA: TGTGCCAGCAGCCGTAGCGGGAGGGCCCTCTACAATGAGCAGTTCTTC; CDR3 protein: CASSRSGRALYNEQFF; V gene: TRBV7-9; clone size: few; D gene: TRBD2; J gene: TRBJ2-1
CDR3 DNA: TGTGCCAGCAGCGAGCCAGGGGGCGTGAGGGGAAACACCATATATTTT; CDR3 protein: CASSEPGGVRGNTIYF; V gene: TRBV7-2; clone size: few; D gene: TRBD1; J gene: TRBJ1-3
CDR3 DNA: TGTGCCAGCAGCACCCAAGCGACTCTCTGGGACACTGAAGCTTTCTTT; CDR3 protein: CASSTQATLWDTEAFF; V gene: TRBV9; clone size: .; D gene: .; J gene: TRBJ1-1
CDR3 DNA: TGTGCCAGCAGCTTCTCTAGCGGCCACACGAGTACGCAGTATTTT; CDR3 protein: CASSFSSGHTSTQYF; V gene: TRBV7-8; clone size: .; D gene: TRBD2; J gene: TRBJ2-3
CDR3 DNA: TGCAGCGTCTCGAAGGCGGGAGTAGGCGCCGAGCAGTACTTC; CDR3 protein: CSVSKAGVGAEQYF; V gene: TRBV29-1; clone size: .; D gene: TRBD2; J gene: TRBJ2-7
CDR3 DNA: TGTGCCAGCAGCTCGGTTGGGGGGGGGAACACTGAAGCTTTCTTT; CDR3 protein: CASSSVGGGNTEAFF; V gene: TRBV3-1/TRBV3-2; clone size: .; D gene: .; J gene: TRBJ1-1
CDR3 DNA: TGTGCCAGCACCCAGATTAGGGGAGGAAGAGAGACCCAGTACTTC; CDR3 protein: CASTQIRGGRETQYF; V gene: TRBV28; clone size: .; D gene: .; J gene: TRBJ2-5
CDR3 DNA: TGTGCCAGCAGCTTATGGGGCAGACCAACAGATACGCAGTATTTT; CDR3 protein: CASSLWGRPTDTQYF; V gene: TRBV11-2; clone size: few; D gene: .; J gene: TRBJ2-3
CDR3 DNA: TGCAGCGTTCCACCCCCCGGGAGGAACACCGGGGAGCTGTTTTTT; CDR3 protein: CSVPPPGRNTGELFF; V gene: TRBV29-1; clone size: .; D gene: .; J gene: TRBJ2-2
CDR3 DNA: TGTGCCACCAGTGATTCCTTCGGTGATAGCAATCAGCCCCAGCATTTT; CDR3 protein: CATSDSFGDSNQPQHF; V gene: TRBV24-1; clone size: .; D gene: .; J gene: TRBJ1-5
CDR3 DNA: TGTGCCAGCAGCATCAGACAGGGTGGGGGCTACACCTTC; CDR3 protein: CASSIRQGGGYTF; V gene: TRBV3-1/TRBV3-2; clone size: .; D gene: TRBD1; J gene: TRBJ1-2
CDR3 DNA: TGCGCCAGCAGCGTCTCAGGGGAGAGAACTGAAGCTTTCTTT; CDR3 protein: CASSVSGERTEAFF; V gene: TRBV5-1; clone size: few; D gene: .; J gene: TRBJ1-1
CDR3 DNA: TGCGCCAGCAGCTGGGACAGGGAGGGGCCCCAGCATTTT; CDR3 protein: CASSWDREGPQHF; V gene: TRBV5-1; clone size: .; D gene: TRBD1; J gene: TRBJ1-5
CDR3 DNA: TGTGCCAGCAGCTTGTGGGGGCAGGGCACCACTGAAGCTTTCTTT; CDR3 protein: CASSLWGQGTTEAFF; V gene: TRBV5-5; clone size: .; D gene: .; J gene: TRBJ1-1
CDR3 DNA: TGTGCCAGTAGGAGGGCCTTGAAGGATGAAGCTTTCTTT; CDR3 protein: CASRRALKDEAFF; V gene: TRBV19; clone size: few; D gene: .; J gene: TRBJ1-1
CDR3 DNA: TGTGCCGGATACAGGGGGGGCACCTACAATGAGCAGTTCTTC; CDR3 protein: CAGYRGGTYNEQFF; V gene: TRBV7-9; clone size: .; D gene: .; J gene: TRBJ2-1
CDR3 DNA: TGTGCCACCAGCTACCGAACAGAGACTGAAGCTTTCTTT; CDR3 protein: CATSYRTETEAFF; V gene: TRBV15; clone size: .; D gene: .; J gene: TRBJ1-1
CDR3 DNA: TGCAGTGCCCCGACAGGCTATGGCTACACCTTC; CDR3 protein: CSAPTGYGYTF; V gene: TRBV20-1; clone size: .; D gene: .; J gene: TRBJ1-2
CDR3 DNA: TGTGCCACCAGCAGAGGCACGACTAGCGGTAAAGGAGATACGCAGTATTTT; CDR3 protein: CATSRGTTSGKGDTQYF; V gene: TRBV15; clone size: .; D gene: TRBD2; J gene: TRBJ2-3
CDR3 DNA: TGTGCCAGTACCCTGGGGGGAAGAACTGAAGCTTTCTTT; CDR3 protein: CASTLGGRTEAFF; V gene: TRBV19; clone size: .; D gene: .; J gene: TRBJ1-1
CDR3 DNA: TGTGCCACCGCGAACGAGGCCTCCGGGGAGCTGTTTTTT; CDR3 protein: CATANEASGELFF; V gene: TRBV24-1; clone size: .; D gene: .; J gene: TRBJ2-2
CDR3 DNA: TGTGCCACCTCTCCCCTCGGGACAGGGAGCCGGAGTGAGCAGTTCTTC; CDR3 protein: CATSPLGTGSRSEQFF; V gene: TRBV24-1; clone size: .; D gene: TRBD1; J gene: TRBJ2-1
CDR3 DNA: TGTGCCAGCAGCCGCGAAACAGGGGCAGGGTCCTACGAGCAGTACTTC; CDR3 protein: CASSRETGAGSYEQYF; V gene: TRBV5-4; clone size: .; D gene: TRBD1; J gene: TRBJ2-7
CDR3 DNA: TGTGCCAGCAGCTTGTTACAGGGAGTCAATGGCTACACCTTC; CDR3 protein: CASSLLQGVNGYTF; V gene: TRBV7-2; clone size: .; D gene: .; J gene: TRBJ1-2
CDR3 DNA: TGTGCCAGCAGTTTGACAGGGGGAGATGGCTACACCTTC; CDR3 protein: CASSLTGGDGYTF; V gene: TRBV6-2/TRBV6-3; clone size: .; D gene: TRBD1; J gene: TRBJ1-2
CDR3 DNA: TGTGCTAGTGGCCTACAGGGGGCCGACACTGAAGCTTTCTTT; CDR3 protein: CASGLQGADTEAFF; V gene: TRBV12-5; clone size: once; D gene: TRBD1; J gene: TRBJ1-1
CDR3 DNA: TGCGCCAGCAGCCTGGGACAGGGATATTACAATGAGCAGTTCTTC; CDR3 protein: CASSLGQGYYNEQFF; V gene: TRBV5-1; clone size: .; D gene: TRBD1; J gene: TRBJ2-1
CDR3 DNA: TGTGCCAGCAGTTCATCAGGGGGCCGCATTCATGAAGCTTTCTTT; CDR3 protein: CASSSSGGRIHEAFF; V gene: TRBV28; clone size: once; D gene: TRBD1; J gene: TRBJ1-1
CDR3 DNA: TGTGCCAGCAGTTTACCGGGACTAGCGGGGTACAATGAGCAGTTCTTC; CDR3 protein: CASSLPGLAGYNEQFF; V gene: TRBV28; clone size: .; D gene: TRBD2; J gene: TRBJ2-1
CDR3 DNA: TGTGCCAGCAGCTCCGGACAGGGACTATACAATGAACAGTTCTTC; CDR3 protein: CASSSGQGLYNEQFF; V gene: TRBV9; clone size: .; D gene: .; J gene: TRBJ2-1
CDR3 DNA: TGTGCCAGCAGTTCGGGACTAGCCCTGAACACCGGGGAGCTGTTTTTT; CDR3 protein: CASSSGLALNTGELFF; V gene: TRBV27; clone size: .; D gene: TRBD2; J gene: TRBJ2-2
CDR3 DNA: TGTGCCTGGAGCCGACAGGGATCCTATGGCTACACCTTC; CDR3 protein: CAWSRQGSYGYTF; V gene: TRBV30; clone size: .; D gene: TRBD1; J gene: TRBJ1-2
CDR3 DNA: TGTGCCAGCAGAGAAACAGGGTCGGGTCAGCCCCAGCATTTT; CDR3 protein: CASRETGSGQPQHF; V gene: TRBV25-1; clone size: .; D gene: .; J gene: TRBJ1-5
CDR3 DNA: TGTGCCAGCAGCGTCAGCAGGGGAAACACCGGGGAGCTGTTTTTT; CDR3 protein: CASSVSRGNTGELFF; V gene: TRBV7-8; clone size: .; D gene: .; J gene: TRBJ2-2
CDR3 DNA: TGTGCCAGCGGAGAGGGGGCAGGGGGCCTTTCACCCCTCCACTTT; CDR3 protein: CASGEGAGGLSPLHF; V gene: TRBV25-1; clone size: many; D gene: TRBD1; J gene: TRBJ1-6